These T cell receptor beta chains were read from a single sample in a study of cytomegalovirus exposure and HLA in healthy donors. The protocol was immunoSEQ multiplex PCR, while the TCRdb copy is restricted to in-frame clones and leaves out a portion. Of roughly 170,000 clones listed, approximately 84% are singletons. Sequenced material: PBMCs. Receptor source: a man younger than 35 in good health and CMV-seronegative. CDR3s include the opening cysteine and the closing phenylalanine or tryptophan. D genes are given only for firm matches. Where a row states a size, it is once, few, many or the class of an expanded clone; other rows omit it.

>.|.|TRBJ2-3|TRBV27
TGTGCCAGCAGTTTACGTCTAGCCAGCACAGATACGCAGTATTTT
CASSLRLASTDTQYF
>.|.|TRBJ2-1|TRBV19
TGTGCCAGTAGTATAGAAAGCCTCCTCCCGGGTGAGCAGTTCTTC
CASSIESLLPGEQFF
>few|.|TRBJ1-1|TRBV30
TGTGCCTGGATATATGGAAGGGGAACTGAAGCTTTCTTT
CAWIYGRGTEAFF
>.|TRBD2|TRBJ2-1|TRBV29-1
TGCAGCGTTGAAGGCCCGGCCGGGACTAGCGGTTCCTACAATGAGCAGTTCTTC
CSVEGPAGTSGSYNEQFF
>.|.|TRBJ2-7|TRBV5-1
TGCGCCAGCAGAGGGGCCTACGAGCAGTACTTC
CASRGAYEQYF
>few|.|TRBJ2-2|TRBV7-9
TGTGCCATCTTCAAACAGGGGAACACCGGGGAGCTGTTTTTT
CAIFKQGNTGELFF
>.|TRBD2|TRBJ2-5|TRBV19
TGTGCCAGTAGTATGCAGGGTATGGGAGGGAAGACCCAGTACTTC
CASSMQGMGGKTQYF
>.|.|TRBJ1-1|TRBV5-1
TGCGCCAGCAGTACGCAGATCAACACTGAAGCTTTCTTT
CASSTQINTEAFF
>.|.|TRBJ2-1|TRBV5-1
TGCGCCAGCAGCTTGTTGGGAGGACATTTCTCCTACAATGAGCAGTTCTTC
CASSLLGGHFSYNEQFF
>.|.|TRBJ1-1|TRBV6-5
TGTGCCAGCAGTTATTCGGGGGACGCTGAAGCTTTCTTT
CASSYSGDAEAFF
>once|TRBD2|TRBJ2-7|TRBV7-9
TGTGCCAGCAGCTCCCTAGCGGTCGAGCAGTACTTC
CASSSLAVEQYF
>.|.|TRBJ2-7|TRBV28
TGTGCCAGCAGTTTAGAAAACAGAAACTACGAGCAGTACTTC
CASSLENRNYEQYF
>.|.|TRBJ2-1|TRBV5-1
TGCGCCAGCAGCTTAGCGGCTCAATACAATGAGCAGTTCTTC
CASSLAAQYNEQFF
>.|.|TRBJ1-2|TRBV19
TGTGCCAGTAGTTTTCCTCGGGGAGGCCACACCTTC
CASSFPRGGHTF
>.|TRBD1|TRBJ1-6|TRBV7-2
TGTGCCAGCAGCCTGCTCGCCGGGACAGGGCCCTATAATTCACCCCTCCACTTT
CASSLLAGTGPYNSPLHF
>once|TRBD2|TRBJ2-1|TRBV7-8
TGTGCCAGCAGTTCGGGGGGGCCTTCTTCCTACAATGAGCAGTTCTTC
CASSSGGPSSYNEQFF
>few|.|TRBJ2-3|TRBV4-1
TGCGCCAGCAGACTAGTTTTGATTGATCATACGCAGTATTTT
CASRLVLIDHTQYF
>.|.|TRBJ1-6|TRBV2
TGTGCCAGCAGTGAATCACGCGATTCACCCCTCCACTTT
CASSESRDSPLHF
>.|TRBD1|TRBJ2-4|TRBV5-1
TGCGCCAGCAGCGAGGGGGACAGGGTTCAATTGGAGTACTTC
CASSEGDRVQLEYF
>.|.|TRBJ1-1|TRBV19
TGTGCCAGTAGTATTGTATTCCGGGGGGGCACTGAAGCTTTCTTT
CASSIVFRGGTEAFF
>.|TRBD1|TRBJ1-1|TRBV13
TGTGCCAGCAGCTCAGACAGGGGGGGAGCTTTCTTT
CASSSDRGGAFF
>few|.|TRBJ2-7|TRBV5-6
TGTGCCAGCAGTCGCGGTCGGAGGGGGCAGTACTTC
CASSRGRRGQYF
>.|.|TRBJ1-4|TRBV28
TGTGCCACCCTTGACACAGCTGCTGAAAAACTGTTTTTT
CATLDTAAEKLFF
>.|.|TRBJ1-2|TRBV5-1
TGCGCCAGCAGCTTTGGTCCCAGCTATGGCTACACCTTC
CASSFGPSYGYTF
>.|.|TRBJ1-4|TRBV29-1
TGCAGCGTCCGTGCAACTAATGAAAAACTGTTTTTT
CSVRATNEKLFF
>.|TRBD1|TRBJ1-4|TRBV2
TGTGCCAGCATCAAGGACAGGGGAGATGAAAAACTGTTTTTT
CASIKDRGDEKLFF
>.|.|TRBJ2-1|TRBV19
TGTGCCAGTAGTATTCTAGGCGGGGACAATGAGCAGTTCTTC
CASSILGGDNEQFF
>.|.|TRBJ1-5|TRBV2
TGTGCCAGCAGTGACGCGGGGGGCAATCAGCCCCAGCATTTT
CASSDAGGNQPQHF
>once|.|TRBJ2-6|TRBV5-1
TGCGCCAGCAGCTTGGAGGCAGGGCTTGGAGGGGCCAACGTCCTGACTTTC
CASSLEAGLGGANVLTF
>.|TRBD1|TRBJ1-3|TRBV15
TGTGCCACCAGCGAGGACAGGGTTGGAAACACCATATATTTT
CATSEDRVGNTIYF
>.|TRBD2|TRBJ2-3|TRBV10-3
TGTGCCATCACACTAGCGGGGAGCACAGATACGCAGTATTTT
CAITLAGSTDTQYF
>.|TRBD2|TRBJ2-7|TRBV5-1
TGCGCCAGCAGCTTGGTGGGCCGAGGACTAGCGGGGGTCTTATCCTACGAGCAGTACTTC
CASSLVGRGLAGVLSYEQYF
>.|TRBD1|TRBJ1-1|TRBV4-1
TGCGCCAGCAGCCAATCGTACAGGGGGATCAAGAACACTGAAGCTTTCTTT
CASSQSYRGIKNTEAFF
>.|TRBD1|TRBJ1-2|TRBV7-3
TGTGCCAGCAGCTTAGGACAGGGCTATGGCTACACCTTC
CASSLGQGYGYTF
>.|.|TRBJ2-7|TRBV7-6
TGTGCCAGCAGCTTTGGACAGCCAACCTACGAGCAGTACTTC
CASSFGQPTYEQYF
>.|TRBD2|TRBJ2-1|TRBV29-1
TGCAGCGTTGAAGGGCCAGCGGGAGGGCCCTACAATGAGCAGTTCTTC
CSVEGPAGGPYNEQFF
>once|TRBD2|TRBJ2-1|TRBV7-9
TGTGCCAGCAGATCCTGGGGGGGAGATGAGCAGTTCTTC
CASRSWGGDEQFF
>.|TRBD2|TRBJ2-3|TRBV19
TGTGCCAGTAGTATTTCGACTAGCGGGAGATCGTGGAGGAGAGATACGCAGTATTTT
CASSISTSGRSWRRDTQYF
>.|TRBD1|TRBJ1-2|TRBV29-1
TGCAGCGTAGACAGGGGAGTAGAGAGTGGCTACACCTTC
CSVDRGVESGYTF
>.|.|TRBJ2-1|TRBV4-1
TGCGCCAGCAGCCAAGTCGTAGCCTCCAATGAGCAGTTCTTC
CASSQVVASNEQFF
>.|TRBD2|TRBJ2-7|TRBV19
TGTGCCAGTAGCCAGGTCGGGACTAGCGTCTACGAGCAGTACTTC
CASSQVGTSVYEQYF
>once|.|TRBJ2-5|TRBV5-5
TGTGCCAGCGGGCATCCCGGAGAGACCCAGTACTTC
CASGHPGETQYF
>.|TRBD1|TRBJ2-2|TRBV2
TGTGCCAGCAGTGAACAGGGGGTGGCCGGGGAGCTGTTTTTT
CASSEQGVAGELFF
>.|.|TRBJ2-7|TRBV7-3
TGTGCCAGCAGCCCAGGGGGGTTGGGGGAGCAGTACTTC
CASSPGGLGEQYF
>once|.|TRBJ2-1|TRBV6-5
TGTGCCAGCAGTTACTCGGGACATTTGAATGAGCAGTTCTTC
CASSYSGHLNEQFF